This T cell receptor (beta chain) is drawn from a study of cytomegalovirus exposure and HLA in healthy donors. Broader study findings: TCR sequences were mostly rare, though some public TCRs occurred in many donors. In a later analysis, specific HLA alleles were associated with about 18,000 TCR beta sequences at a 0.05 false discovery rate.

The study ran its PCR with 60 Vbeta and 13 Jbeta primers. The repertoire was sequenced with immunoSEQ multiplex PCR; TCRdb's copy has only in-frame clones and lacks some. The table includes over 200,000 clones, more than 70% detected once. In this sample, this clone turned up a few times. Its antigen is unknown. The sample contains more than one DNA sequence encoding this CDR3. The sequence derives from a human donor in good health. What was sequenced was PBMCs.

The CDR3 sequence is CASRDLLAGGGETQYF. CDR3 DNA sequence: TGTGCCAGCAGAGACCTTCTAGCGGGAGGCGGAGAGACCCAGTACTTC. This chain uses TRBV2 with TRBJ2-5; 11 bases line up with TRBD2. This CDR3 is 16 amino acids long. The germline CDR1 and CDR2 sequences are SNHLY and FYNNEI. V gave up 6 bases and J gave up 4 bases; unmatched junction bases: 10. Full variable domain (remainder filled in from reference TRBV2 and TRBJ2-5): EPEVTQTPSHQVTQMGQEVILRCVPISNHLYFYWYRQILGQKVEFLVSFYNNEISEKSEIFDDQFSVERPDGSNFTLKIRSTKLEDSAMYFCASRDLLAGGGETQYFGPGTRLLVL.